The rows below give T cell receptor beta chains drawn from one sample of a study of graft-versus-host responses after intestinal transplantation. Method: immunoSEQ multiplex PCR; TCRdb's copy keeps in-frame clones and lacks some. Altogether 12,000 or so clones are present, over 60% being singletons, with the ten largest covering about 35%. Sequencing used PBMCs, obtained around 500 days after intestinal transplant. Receptor source: a human patient who received an intestinal transplant, so some T cells may come from the graft donor. CDR3s include the opening cysteine and the closing phenylalanine or tryptophan. The order of the fields is clone size, J gene, V gene, D gene, CDR3 length, CDR3 protein, CDR3 DNA. The D gene is left open where the match is weak. Not every row has a clone size; where given, it reads once, few, many or a size class.

clone_size: few
j_call: TRBJ1-1
v_call: TRBV5-1
d_call: NA
cdr3_length: 13
cdr3_aa: CASRSGDISEAFF
cdr3_nt: TGCGCCAGCAGATCGGGAGACATATCTGAAGCTTTCTTT

clone_size: NA
j_call: TRBJ2-1
v_call: TRBV7-3
d_call: NA
cdr3_length: 14
cdr3_aa: CASSLTGGADEQFF
cdr3_nt: TGTGCCAGCAGCTTAACCGGGGGAGCGGATGAGCAGTTCTTC

clone_size: NA
j_call: TRBJ2-5
v_call: TRBV5-1
d_call: TRBD1
cdr3_length: 15
cdr3_aa: CASSLDGTGSGTQYF
cdr3_nt: TGCGCCAGCAGCTTGGACGGGACAGGGAGCGGGACCCAGTACTTC

clone_size: NA
j_call: TRBJ1-1
v_call: TRBV19
d_call: NA
cdr3_length: 14
cdr3_aa: CASSMVGVRGEAFF
cdr3_nt: TGTGCCAGTAGTATGGTCGGGGTTAGAGGTGAAGCTTTCTTT

clone_size: few
j_call: TRBJ1-2
v_call: TRBV11-2
d_call: NA
cdr3_length: 12
cdr3_aa: CASSPGLGGYTF
cdr3_nt: TGTGCCAGCAGTCCAGGGCTCGGGGGCTACACCTTC

clone_size: NA
j_call: TRBJ2-1
v_call: TRBV21-1
d_call: NA
cdr3_length: 15
cdr3_aa: CASSNILPSYNEQFF
cdr3_nt: TGTGCCAGCAGCAACATCTTACCCTCCTACAATGAGCAGTTCTTC

clone_size: NA
j_call: TRBJ2-1
v_call: TRBV4-1
d_call: TRBD2
cdr3_length: 17
cdr3_aa: CASSQDLGLAGDNEQFF
cdr3_nt: TGCGCCAGCAGCCAAGATCTGGGACTAGCGGGGGACAATGAGCAGTTCTTC

clone_size: NA
j_call: TRBJ1-6
v_call: TRBV27
d_call: NA
cdr3_length: 15
cdr3_aa: CASSLGGSGNSPLHF
cdr3_nt: TGTGCCAGCAGTTTAGGGGGATCGGGAAATTCACCCCTCCACTTT

clone_size: once
j_call: TRBJ2-1
v_call: TRBV9
d_call: TRBD2
cdr3_length: 16
cdr3_aa: CASSVGLAGFYNEQFF
cdr3_nt: TGTGCCAGCAGCGTGGGACTAGCGGGGTTCTACAATGAGCAGTTCTTC

clone_size: NA
j_call: TRBJ1-2
v_call: TRBV19
d_call: TRBD1
cdr3_length: 13
cdr3_aa: CATQPGTGYGYTF
cdr3_nt: TGTGCCACCCAACCCGGGACAGGCTATGGCTACACCTTC

clone_size: NA
j_call: TRBJ2-7
v_call: TRBV28
d_call: NA
cdr3_length: 13
cdr3_aa: CASSLTRAYEQYF
cdr3_nt: TGTGCCAGCAGTTTAACCAGGGCTTACGAGCAGTACTTC

clone_size: NA
j_call: TRBJ2-5
v_call: TRBV28
d_call: TRBD1
cdr3_length: 15
cdr3_aa: CASRRTGGYEETQYF
cdr3_nt: TGTGCCAGCAGGCGGACAGGGGGTTACGAAGAGACCCAGTACTTC

clone_size: NA
j_call: TRBJ1-1
v_call: TRBV28
d_call: NA
cdr3_length: 14
cdr3_aa: CASNPGGLGTEAFF
cdr3_nt: TGTGCCAGCAACCCCGGGGGGTTGGGCACTGAAGCTTTCTTT

clone_size: NA
j_call: TRBJ2-7
v_call: TRBV7-8
d_call: NA
cdr3_length: 16
cdr3_aa: CASSSAGTSGSYEQYF
cdr3_nt: TGTGCCAGCAGCTCCGCCGGGACCTCGGGCTCCTACGAGCAGTACTTC

clone_size: NA
j_call: TRBJ1-5
v_call: TRBV30
d_call: NA
cdr3_length: 12
cdr3_aa: CAWSVPNQPQHF
cdr3_nt: TGTGCCTGGAGCGTTCCCAATCAGCCCCAGCATTTT

clone_size: NA
j_call: TRBJ1-2
v_call: TRBV6-6
d_call: NA
cdr3_length: 15
cdr3_aa: CASSPSGGIIYGYTF
cdr3_nt: TGTGCCAGCAGTCCATCAGGAGGGATAATCTATGGCTACACCTTC

clone_size: NA
j_call: TRBJ2-1
v_call: TRBV7-2
d_call: NA
cdr3_length: 12
cdr3_aa: CASSRDHNEQFF
cdr3_nt: TGTGCCAGCAGCCGTGATCACAATGAGCAGTTCTTC

clone_size: few
j_call: TRBJ1-2
v_call: TRBV7-3
d_call: TRBD1
cdr3_length: 14
cdr3_aa: CASSFRTGGEGYTF
cdr3_nt: TGTGCCAGCAGCTTCAGAACAGGGGGCGAAGGCTACACCTTC

clone_size: NA
j_call: TRBJ2-7
v_call: TRBV2
d_call: TRBD2
cdr3_length: 15
cdr3_aa: CATRGSSGRSSEQYF
cdr3_nt: TGTGCCACCAGGGGTAGTAGCGGGAGATCTTCCGAGCAGTACTTC

clone_size: NA
j_call: TRBJ2-1
v_call: TRBV5-1
d_call: TRBD2
cdr3_length: 14
cdr3_aa: CASRSGLAGAEQFF
cdr3_nt: TGCGCCAGCAGGTCCGGACTAGCGGGAGCTGAGCAGTTCTTC

clone_size: NA
j_call: TRBJ2-7
v_call: TRBV14
d_call: NA
cdr3_length: 17
cdr3_aa: CASSQELLGGVSYEQYF
cdr3_nt: TGTGCCAGCAGCCAAGAACTTCTAGGTGGGGTCTCCTACGAGCAGTACTTC

clone_size: NA
j_call: TRBJ1-1
v_call: TRBV28
d_call: TRBD1
cdr3_length: 15
cdr3_aa: CAGGDRTGDAFGAFF
cdr3_nt: TGTGCCGGGGGGGACCGGACAGGCGACGCTTTTGGAGCTTTCTTT

clone_size: few
j_call: TRBJ2-7
v_call: TRBV5-4
d_call: TRBD1
cdr3_length: 14
cdr3_aa: CASSFRDSPYEQYF
cdr3_nt: TGTGCCAGCAGCTTCCGGGACAGCCCCTACGAGCAGTACTTC

clone_size: NA
j_call: TRBJ1-2
v_call: TRBV18
d_call: TRBD1
cdr3_length: 18
cdr3_aa: CASSRTSRDRGPNYGYTF
cdr3_nt: TGTGCCAGCTCCCGCACCTCTAGGGACAGGGGACCAAACTATGGCTACACCTTC

clone_size: NA
j_call: TRBJ1-1
v_call: TRBV2
d_call: NA
cdr3_length: 14
cdr3_aa: CASSTDGGSTEAFF
cdr3_nt: TGTGCCAGCAGCACAGACGGGGGATCCACTGAAGCTTTCTTT

clone_size: NA
j_call: TRBJ2-5
v_call: TRBV18
d_call: TRBD1
cdr3_length: 15
cdr3_aa: CASSPGTTGKETQYF
cdr3_nt: TGTGCCAGCTCACCAGGGACGACAGGGAAAGAGACCCAGTACTTC

clone_size: once
j_call: TRBJ2-3
v_call: TRBV12-5
d_call: TRBD2
cdr3_length: 16
cdr3_aa: CASAPRWRGSADTQYF
cdr3_nt: TGTGCTAGTGCCCCACGATGGCGCGGGAGTGCAGATACGCAGTATTTT

clone_size: NA
j_call: TRBJ1-1
v_call: TRBV5-1
d_call: NA
cdr3_length: 14
cdr3_aa: CASAPLWVNTEAFF
cdr3_nt: TGCGCCAGCGCCCCGTTGTGGGTGAACACTGAAGCTTTCTTT

clone_size: NA
j_call: TRBJ2-5
v_call: TRBV6-6
d_call: NA
cdr3_length: 14
cdr3_aa: CASSYSILQETQYF
cdr3_nt: TGTGCCAGCAGTTACTCGATACTCCAAGAGACCCAGTACTTC

clone_size: NA
j_call: TRBJ2-7
v_call: TRBV6-5
d_call: NA
cdr3_length: 14
cdr3_aa: CASSEPGLSYEQYF
cdr3_nt: TGTGCCAGCAGTGAACCGGGGCTCTCCTACGAGCAGTACTTC

clone_size: few
j_call: TRBJ2-5
v_call: TRBV4-2
d_call: TRBD2
cdr3_length: 16
cdr3_aa: CASSRSPSGSGETQYF
cdr3_nt: TGTGCCAGCAGCCGGTCGCCTAGCGGGAGTGGGGAGACCCAGTACTTC

clone_size: NA
j_call: TRBJ2-7
v_call: TRBV18
d_call: TRBD1
cdr3_length: 17
cdr3_aa: CASSPFPGQRSSYEQYF
cdr3_nt: TGTGCCAGCTCACCCTTTCCGGGACAGAGGAGCTCCTACGAGCAGTACTTC

clone_size: NA
j_call: TRBJ2-1
v_call: TRBV7-8
d_call: TRBD2
cdr3_length: 18
cdr3_aa: CASSLVLSGGLVYNEQFF
cdr3_nt: TGTGCCAGCAGCTTAGTTCTGTCGGGGGGGCTAGTGTACAATGAGCAGTTCTTC

clone_size: once
j_call: TRBJ1-1
v_call: TRBV7-9
d_call: NA
cdr3_length: 13
cdr3_aa: CASSPHRETEAFF
cdr3_nt: TGTGCCAGCAGCCCACACAGGGAGACAGAAGCTTTCTTT

clone_size: NA
j_call: TRBJ1-5
v_call: TRBV5-1
d_call: TRBD1
cdr3_length: 16
cdr3_aa: CASSPQGQGLGQPQHF
cdr3_nt: TGCGCCAGCAGCCCTCAGGGACAGGGTTTAGGTCAGCCCCAGCATTTT

clone_size: NA
j_call: TRBJ1-4
v_call: TRBV9
d_call: NA
cdr3_length: 15
cdr3_aa: CASSVEGQAREKLFF
cdr3_nt: TGTGCCAGCAGCGTAGAAGGTCAAGCGAGGGAAAAACTGTTTTTT

clone_size: NA
j_call: TRBJ1-1
v_call: TRBV29-1
d_call: TRBD1
cdr3_length: 12
cdr3_aa: CSVQGGNTEAFF
cdr3_nt: TGCAGCGTGCAGGGGGGAAACACTGAAGCTTTCTTT

clone_size: NA
j_call: TRBJ2-3
v_call: TRBV6-5
d_call: NA
cdr3_length: 15
cdr3_aa: CASSQRGPSTDTQYF
cdr3_nt: TGTGCCAGCAGTCAAAGAGGCCCGAGCACAGATACGCAGTATTTT

clone_size: NA
j_call: TRBJ1-5
v_call: TRBV19
d_call: NA
cdr3_length: 18
cdr3_aa: CASSIFGLGFVGNQPQHF
cdr3_nt: TGTGCCAGTAGTATATTCGGGTTGGGGTTCGTGGGCAATCAGCCCCAGCATTTT

clone_size: NA
j_call: TRBJ1-1
v_call: TRBV29-1
d_call: NA
cdr3_length: 12
cdr3_aa: CSVEGLREEAFF
cdr3_nt: TGCAGCGTGGAAGGCTTACGGGAAGAAGCTTTCTTT

clone_size: NA
j_call: TRBJ1-5
v_call: TRBV10-3
d_call: TRBD1
cdr3_length: 15
cdr3_aa: CAIPTGTDPYQPQHF
cdr3_nt: TGTGCCATTCCTACCGGGACAGACCCCTATCAGCCCCAGCATTTT

clone_size: few
j_call: TRBJ2-3
v_call: TRBV6-5
d_call: NA
cdr3_length: 12
cdr3_aa: CASSYSQDTQYF
cdr3_nt: TGTGCCAGCAGTTACTCCCAGGATACGCAGTATTTT

clone_size: once
j_call: TRBJ1-4
v_call: TRBV15
d_call: TRBD1
cdr3_length: 16
cdr3_aa: CATSRVGGQGNEKLFF
cdr3_nt: TGTGCCACCAGCAGAGTGGGGGGACAGGGTAATGAAAAACTGTTTTTT

clone_size: NA
j_call: TRBJ2-3
v_call: TRBV6-6
d_call: TRBD1
cdr3_length: 15
cdr3_aa: CASSRVTGGTDTQYF
cdr3_nt: TGTGCCAGCAGTCGGGTTACAGGGGGCACAGATACGCAGTATTTT

clone_size: once
j_call: TRBJ2-1
v_call: TRBV10-2
d_call: TRBD2
cdr3_length: 15
cdr3_aa: CASSEFTSGSTGQFF
cdr3_nt: TGCGCCAGCAGTGAGTTTACTAGCGGGAGTACGGGGCAGTTCTTC

clone_size: NA
j_call: TRBJ1-5
v_call: TRBV9
d_call: NA
cdr3_length: 15
cdr3_aa: CASSDIRGRNQPQHF
cdr3_nt: TGTGCCAGCAGTGATATCAGGGGTCGAAATCAGCCCCAGCATTTT

clone_size: NA
j_call: TRBJ2-2
v_call: TRBV6-5
d_call: NA
cdr3_length: 13
cdr3_aa: CASSYNRGGELFF
cdr3_nt: TGTGCCAGCAGTTACAATCGGGGCGGGGAGCTGTTTTTT

clone_size: NA
j_call: TRBJ1-5
v_call: TRBV6-5
d_call: NA
cdr3_length: 16
cdr3_aa: CASSYSYTPNNQPQHF
cdr3_nt: TGTGCCAGCAGTTACTCCTACACCCCGAACAATCAGCCCCAGCATTTT

clone_size: NA
j_call: TRBJ1-1
v_call: TRBV7-9
d_call: NA
cdr3_length: 16
cdr3_aa: CASSLGSGQGGTEAFF
cdr3_nt: TGTGCCAGCAGCTTAGGATCAGGGCAGGGAGGGACTGAAGCTTTCTTT

clone_size: NA
j_call: TRBJ1-6
v_call: TRBV30
d_call: TRBD1
cdr3_length: 14
cdr3_aa: CAYDRVSSSSPLHF
cdr3_nt: TGTGCCTACGACAGGGTGTCGTCAAGTTCACCCCTCCACTTT

clone_size: NA
j_call: TRBJ2-5
v_call: TRBV27
d_call: TRBD1
cdr3_length: 15
cdr3_aa: CASSFGTGFIETQYF
cdr3_nt: TGTGCCAGCAGTTTCGGGACAGGGTTCATAGAGACCCAGTACTTC

clone_size: few
j_call: TRBJ1-3
v_call: TRBV10-3
d_call: TRBD1
cdr3_length: 15
cdr3_aa: CAITQQGASGNTIYF
cdr3_nt: TGTGCCATCACTCAACAGGGGGCGTCTGGAAACACCATATATTTT

clone_size: NA
j_call: TRBJ2-3
v_call: TRBV6-4
d_call: NA
cdr3_length: 16
cdr3_aa: CASSDSTGDGADTQYF
cdr3_nt: TGTGCCAGCAGTGACAGTACCGGGGACGGGGCAGATACGCAGTATTTT

clone_size: few
j_call: TRBJ1-5
v_call: TRBV19
d_call: NA
cdr3_length: 13
cdr3_aa: CASSIGGPQPQHF
cdr3_nt: TGTGCCAGTAGTATAGGGGGTCCTCAGCCCCAGCATTTT

clone_size: NA
j_call: TRBJ2-7
v_call: TRBV27
d_call: TRBD2
cdr3_length: 16
cdr3_aa: CATSGTSGKIAYEQYF
cdr3_nt: TGTGCCACCTCCGGGACTAGCGGTAAGATAGCCTACGAGCAGTACTTC